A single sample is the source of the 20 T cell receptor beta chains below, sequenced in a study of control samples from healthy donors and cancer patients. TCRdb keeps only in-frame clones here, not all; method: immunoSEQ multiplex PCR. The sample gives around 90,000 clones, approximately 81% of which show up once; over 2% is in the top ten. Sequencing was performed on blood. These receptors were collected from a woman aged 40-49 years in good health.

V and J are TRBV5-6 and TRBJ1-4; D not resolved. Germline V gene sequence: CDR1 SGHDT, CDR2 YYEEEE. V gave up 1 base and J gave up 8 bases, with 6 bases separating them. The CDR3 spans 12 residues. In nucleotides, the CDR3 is TGTGCCAGCAGCTTGTCGGGGGAAAAACTGTTTTTT. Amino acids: CASSLSGEKLFF.

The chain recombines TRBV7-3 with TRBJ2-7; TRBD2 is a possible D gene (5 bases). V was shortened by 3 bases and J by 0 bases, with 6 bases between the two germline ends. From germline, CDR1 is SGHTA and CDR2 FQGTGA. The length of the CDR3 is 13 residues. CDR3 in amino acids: CASSLAGSYEQYF. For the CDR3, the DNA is TGTGCCAGCAGCTTGGCGGGCTCCTACGAGCAGTACTTC. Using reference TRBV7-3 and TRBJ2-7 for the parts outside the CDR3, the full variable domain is GAGVSQTPSNKVTEKGKYVELRCDPISGHTALYWYRQSLGQGPEFLIYFQGTGAADDSGLPNDRFFAVRPEGSVSTLKIQRTERGDSAVYLCASSLAGSYEQYFGPGTRLTVT.

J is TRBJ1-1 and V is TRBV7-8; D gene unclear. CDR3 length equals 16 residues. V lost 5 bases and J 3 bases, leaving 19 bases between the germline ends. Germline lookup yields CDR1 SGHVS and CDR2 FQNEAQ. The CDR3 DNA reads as TGTGCCAGCAGCCCTTTGCTGAACAAGCCATACACTGAAGCTTTCTTT. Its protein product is CASSPLLNKPYTEAFF.

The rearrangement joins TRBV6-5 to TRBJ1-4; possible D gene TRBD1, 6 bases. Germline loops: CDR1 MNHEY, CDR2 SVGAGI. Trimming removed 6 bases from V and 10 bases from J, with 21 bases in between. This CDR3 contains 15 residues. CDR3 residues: CASRATGTILGKLFF. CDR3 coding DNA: TGTGCCAGCAGAGCGACCGGGACAATATTGGGAAAACTGTTTTTT.

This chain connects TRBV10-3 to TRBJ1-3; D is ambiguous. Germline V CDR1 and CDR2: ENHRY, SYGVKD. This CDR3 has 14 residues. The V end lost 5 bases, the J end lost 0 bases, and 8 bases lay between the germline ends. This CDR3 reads CAISTDNSGNTIYF. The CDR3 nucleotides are TGTGCCATCAGTACCGACAACTCTGGAAACACCATATATTTT.

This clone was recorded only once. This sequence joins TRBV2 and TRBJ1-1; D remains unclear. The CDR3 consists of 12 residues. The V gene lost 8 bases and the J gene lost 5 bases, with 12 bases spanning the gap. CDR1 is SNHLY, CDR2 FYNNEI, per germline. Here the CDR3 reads CASLHEVTEAFF. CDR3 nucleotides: TGTGCCAGCCTCCATGAGGTGACTGAAGCTTTCTTT. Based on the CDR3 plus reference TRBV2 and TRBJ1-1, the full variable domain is EPEVTQTPSHQVTQMGQEVILRCVPISNHLYFYWYRQILGQKVEFLVSFYNNEISEKSEIFDDQFSVERPDGSNFTLKIRSTKLEDSAMYFCASLHEVTEAFFGQGTRLTVV.

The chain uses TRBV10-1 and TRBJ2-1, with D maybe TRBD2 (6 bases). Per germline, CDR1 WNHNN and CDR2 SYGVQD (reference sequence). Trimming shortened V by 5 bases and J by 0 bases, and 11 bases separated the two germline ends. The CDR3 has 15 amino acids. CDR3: CASSRDLSSYNEQFF. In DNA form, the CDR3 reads TGCGCCAGCAGTCGGGACTTGAGCTCCTACAATGAGCAGTTCTTC.

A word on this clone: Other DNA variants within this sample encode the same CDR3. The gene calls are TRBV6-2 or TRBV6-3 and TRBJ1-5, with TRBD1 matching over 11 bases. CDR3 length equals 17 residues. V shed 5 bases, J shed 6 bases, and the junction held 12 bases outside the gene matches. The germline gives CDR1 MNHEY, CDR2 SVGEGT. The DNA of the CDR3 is TGTGCCAGCAGTCGGCCGGGACAGGGGGGTGGGGGTCAGCCCCAGCATTTT. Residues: CASSRPGQGGGGQPQHF.

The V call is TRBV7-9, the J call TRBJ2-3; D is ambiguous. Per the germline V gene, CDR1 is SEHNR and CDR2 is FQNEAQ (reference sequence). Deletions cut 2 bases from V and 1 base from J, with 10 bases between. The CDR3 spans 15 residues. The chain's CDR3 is CASSLWTAGTDTQYF. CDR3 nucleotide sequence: TGTGCCAGCAGCTTATGGACGGCGGGCACAGATACGCAGTATTTT.

CDR3 bases: TGTGCCAGCAGTATCGACAGGGGGTACGGCAATGAGCAGTTCTTC. This encodes CASSIDRGYGNEQFF. V and J are TRBV7-2 and TRBJ2-1; 9 nucleotides line up with TRBD1. The junction had 9 bases not matched to a gene; V was cut back by 6 bases and J by 6 bases. Germline V lookup: CDR1 SGHTA, CDR2 FQGNSA. This CDR3 has 15 amino acids.

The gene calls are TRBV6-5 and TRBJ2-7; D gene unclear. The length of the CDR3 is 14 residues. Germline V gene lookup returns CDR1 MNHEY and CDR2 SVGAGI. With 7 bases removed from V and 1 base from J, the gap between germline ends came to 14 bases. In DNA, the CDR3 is TGTGCCAGCACCCAACCGGCAGGTTCCTACGAGCAGTACTTC. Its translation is CASTQPAGSYEQYF.

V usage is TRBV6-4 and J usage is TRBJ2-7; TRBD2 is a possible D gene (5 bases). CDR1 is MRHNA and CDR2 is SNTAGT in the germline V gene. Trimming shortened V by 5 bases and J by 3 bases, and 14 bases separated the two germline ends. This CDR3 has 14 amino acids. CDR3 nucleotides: TGTGCCAGCAGTCCCGAGTCAGGAGGCTACGAGCAGTACTTC. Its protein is CASSPESGGYEQYF.

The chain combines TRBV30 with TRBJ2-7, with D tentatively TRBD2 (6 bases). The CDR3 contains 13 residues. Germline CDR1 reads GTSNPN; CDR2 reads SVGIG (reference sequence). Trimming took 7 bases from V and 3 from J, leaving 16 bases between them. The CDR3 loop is CAFRTTRGYEQYF. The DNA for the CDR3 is TGTGCCTTCCGGACTACCCGGGGCTACGAGCAGTACTTC.

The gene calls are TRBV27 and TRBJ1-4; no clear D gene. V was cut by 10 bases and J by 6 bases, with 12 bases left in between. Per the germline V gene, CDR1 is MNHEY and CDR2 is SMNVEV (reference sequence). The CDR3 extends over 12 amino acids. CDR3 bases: TGTGCCACTACACCGGGAGATGAAAAACTGTTTTTT. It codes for CATTPGDEKLFF.

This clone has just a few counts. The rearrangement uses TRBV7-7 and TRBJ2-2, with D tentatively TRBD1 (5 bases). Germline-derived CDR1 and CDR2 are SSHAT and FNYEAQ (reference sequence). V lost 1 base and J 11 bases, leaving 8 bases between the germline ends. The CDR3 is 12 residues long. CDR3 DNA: TGTGCCAGCAGCTTAGAGGGGTCAGAGCTGTTTTTT. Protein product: CASSLEGSELFF. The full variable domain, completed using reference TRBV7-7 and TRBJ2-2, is GAGVSQSPRYKVTKRGQDVTLRCDPISSHATLYWYQQALGQGPEFLTYFNYEAQPDKSGLPSDRFSAERPEGSISTLTIQRTEQRDSAMYRCASSLEGSELFFGEGSRLTVL.

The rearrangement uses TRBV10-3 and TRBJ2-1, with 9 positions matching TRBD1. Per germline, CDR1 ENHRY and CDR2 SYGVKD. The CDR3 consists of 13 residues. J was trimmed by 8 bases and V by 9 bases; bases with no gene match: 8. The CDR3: CAITGGAIDEQFF. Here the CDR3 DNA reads TGTGCCATAACAGGGGGCGCCATCGATGAGCAGTTCTTC.

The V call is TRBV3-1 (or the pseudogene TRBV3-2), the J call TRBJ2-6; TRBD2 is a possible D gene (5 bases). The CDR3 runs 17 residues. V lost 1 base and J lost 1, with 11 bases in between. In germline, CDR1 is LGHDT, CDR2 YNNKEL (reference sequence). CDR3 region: CASSQVGERSGANVLTF. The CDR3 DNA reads TGTGCCAGCAGCCAAGTCGGGGAGAGATCTGGGGCCAACGTCCTGACTTTC.

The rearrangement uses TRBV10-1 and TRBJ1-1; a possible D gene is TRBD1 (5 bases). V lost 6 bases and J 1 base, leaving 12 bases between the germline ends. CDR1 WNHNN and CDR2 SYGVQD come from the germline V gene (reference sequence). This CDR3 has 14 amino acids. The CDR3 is CASRPGHENTEAFF. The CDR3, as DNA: TGCGCCAGCAGGCCCGGACATGAGAACACTGAAGCTTTCTTT.

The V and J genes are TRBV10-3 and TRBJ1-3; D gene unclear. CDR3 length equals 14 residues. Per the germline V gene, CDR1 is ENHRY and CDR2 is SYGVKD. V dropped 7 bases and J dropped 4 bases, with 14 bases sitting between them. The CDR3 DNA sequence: TGTGCCATCATGCCGGACGGTAGCGGAAACACCATATATTTT. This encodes CAIMPDGSGNTIYF.

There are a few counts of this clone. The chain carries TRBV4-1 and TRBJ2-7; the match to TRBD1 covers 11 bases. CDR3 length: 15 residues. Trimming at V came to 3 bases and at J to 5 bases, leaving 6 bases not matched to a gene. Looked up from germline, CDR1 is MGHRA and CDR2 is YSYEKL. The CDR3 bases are TGCGCCAGCAGCCACCACGGACAGGGGGCCGACGAGCAGTACTTC. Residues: CASSHHGQGADEQYF.